Listed below are T cell receptor beta chains from one sample, sequenced in a study of blood T cell repertoires in COVID-19. Here immunoSEQ multiplex PCR was the method, and the copy in TCRdb shows in-frame clones only, minus some. This sample has about 240,000 clones; approximately 90% occur once, and the top ten carry around 7.2%. Sequencing was carried out using peripheral blood. The receptors were sampled from a man between 60 and 75 years old who had recovered from COVID-19. Both conserved end residues are part of each CDR3. A D gene is named only where the DNA matches it firmly. Size values are once, few and many counts, or a class for expanded clones, and some rows have none.

TRBJ2-3,TRBD2,TRBV4-1,NA,TGCGCCAGCAGCCAACTAGCGGGGAGCACAGATACGCAGTATTTT,CASSQLAGSTDTQYF
TRBJ2-7,TRBD2,TRBV7-2,NA,TGTGCCAGCAACCGGGGGGGTTCCTACGAGCAGTACTTC,CASNRGGSYEQYF
TRBJ2-5,TRBD1,TRBV27,NA,TGTGCCAGCAGTCACGACAGGGTCGATGAGACCCAGTACTTC,CASSHDRVDETQYF
TRBJ1-2,TRBD1,TRBV10-2,many,TGCGCCAGCAGTGGGTCTCAGGGGGTCTATGGCTACACCTTC,CASSGSQGVYGYTF
TRBJ1-3,NA,TRBV18,NA,TGTGCCAGCCTGGGGGGGACTGGAAACACCATATATTTT,CASLGGTGNTIYF
TRBJ1-2,NA,TRBV6-5,NA,TGTGCCAGCACTAGCTACAGGGCCGGGGGCTACACCTTC,CASTSYRAGGYTF
TRBJ1-1,NA,TRBV18,NA,TGTGCCAGCTCACCACCTAGCGTCCCGAACACTGAAGCTTTCTTT,CASSPPSVPNTEAFF
TRBJ2-5,TRBD1,TRBV6-5,NA,TGTGCCAGCAGGAAGACAGGGGTCCGAGAGACCCAGTACTTC,CASRKTGVRETQYF
TRBJ2-5,NA,TRBV28,NA,TGTGCCAGCAGTTTACCTTGGCCCCAAGAGACCCAGTACTTC,CASSLPWPQETQYF
TRBJ1-1,TRBD1,TRBV18,NA,TGTGCCAGCTCACCGGGACAGGGGACGAACACTGAAGCTTTCTTT,CASSPGQGTNTEAFF
TRBJ2-1,TRBD1,TRBV7-2,NA,TGTGCCAGCAGCCAGGACAGGGTGACTGAGCAGTTCTTC,CASSQDRVTEQFF
TRBJ2-3,TRBD2,TRBV6-5,NA,TGTGCCAGCAGCCGAGATGGACTAGCGGAAGATACGCAGTATTTT,CASSRDGLAEDTQYF
TRBJ2-5,NA,TRBV18,NA,TGTGCCAGCTCACCAGGGGCCCAAGAGACCCAGTACTTC,CASSPGAQETQYF
TRBJ2-3,TRBD2,TRBV6-5,NA,TGTGCCACCCAGGAGGCTAGCGGGTCGTATACGCAGTATTTT,CATQEASGSYTQYF
TRBJ2-7,TRBD1,TRBV27,few,TGTGCCAGCAGTTTATCGGGACAGGGTTTCCACGAGCAGTACTTC,CASSLSGQGFHEQYF
TRBJ1-1,TRBD1,TRBV10-3,NA,TGTGCCATCAGCCCTGGACAGGGGGCGAACACTGAAGCTTTCTTT,CAISPGQGANTEAFF
TRBJ1-5,TRBD1,TRBV28,NA,TGTGCCAGCACCTACAGGGGGCGCGGGGGAAGCAATCAGCCCCAGCATTTT,CASTYRGRGGSNQPQHF
TRBJ2-5,NA,TRBV9,NA,TGTGCCAGCACGGTGACAGGTGGTACCCAAGAGACCCAGTACTTC,CASTVTGGTQETQYF
TRBJ2-5,TRBD1,TRBV2,NA,TGTGCCAGCAGTGAGCGGGGACAGGGGGAGACCCAGTACTTC,CASSERGQGETQYF
TRBJ2-4,NA,TRBV29-1,NA,TGCAGCGTTGAAGTAAGCCAGGCTTCCATGATTCAGTACTTC,CSVEVSQASMIQYF
TRBJ1-1,NA,TRBV5-4,NA,TGTGCCAGCAGCTTGGAGCCTTATAACACTGAAGCTTTCTTT,CASSLEPYNTEAFF
TRBJ2-7,NA,TRBV6-6,NA,TGTGCCAGCAGTTACTCGTATGGGCCGCGGGGCGAGCAGTACTTC,CASSYSYGPRGEQYF
TRBJ1-6,NA,TRBV6-2/TRBV6-3,NA,TGTGCCAGCAGTTACCGCCGGGGGGAGGAGTCCTATAATTCACCCCTCCACTTT,CASSYRRGEESYNSPLHF
TRBJ1-1,NA,TRBV3-1/TRBV3-2,once,TGTGCCAGCAGTCTTAGGGGGGGGAACACTGAAGCTTTCTTT,CASSLRGGNTEAFF
TRBJ2-7,TRBD1,TRBV14,NA,TGTGCCAGCAGCCATGGGACAGGGTCCTACGAGCAGTACTTC,CASSHGTGSYEQYF
TRBJ2-3,NA,TRBV4-1,NA,TGCGCCAGCAGCCAAGGACTAAGCTCTAGCACAGATACGCAGTATTTT,CASSQGLSSSTDTQYF
TRBJ2-3,TRBD2,TRBV4-1,NA,TGCGCCAGCAGCCAAGGGCCCGCGGGGGTCTTCACAGATACGCAGTATTTT,CASSQGPAGVFTDTQYF
TRBJ2-3,NA,TRBV7-2,NA,TGTGCCAGCAGACAGGGCACAGGGTCAGATACGCAGTATTTT,CASRQGTGSDTQYF
TRBJ2-3,TRBD1,TRBV5-4,NA,TGTGCCAGTCAGCTTTCAGTGGCGAGGGGGCCTAACACAGATACGCAGTATTTT,CASQLSVARGPNTDTQYF
TRBJ2-6,NA,TRBV5-6,NA,TGTGCCAGCACCCCGACAGCAGCCTCTGGGGCCAACGTCCTGACTTTC,CASTPTAASGANVLTF
TRBJ2-5,TRBD1,TRBV10-2,NA,TGCGCCAGCTCGGGGACAGTCGAGACCCAGTACTTC,CASSGTVETQYF
TRBJ2-2,NA,TRBV6-5,NA,TGTGCCGAATCGGCCCATCAGGGCGGCACCGGGGAGCTGTTTTTT,CAESAHQGGTGELFF
TRBJ2-2,NA,TRBV11-3,NA,TGTGCCAGCAGCCAGGGCTCACCCGGGGAGCTGTTTTTT,CASSQGSPGELFF
TRBJ1-4,TRBD1,TRBV19,NA,TGTGCCAGTAGTGTTGACAGGGGTTGGGATGAAAAACTGTTTTTT,CASSVDRGWDEKLFF
TRBJ1-2,NA,TRBV6-1,NA,TGTGCCAGCAGTGAAGCCCGGCAGGGATGGAACTATGGCTACACCTTC,CASSEARQGWNYGYTF
TRBJ2-1,NA,TRBV21-1,once,TGTGCCAACCTCCTAGCGGTTAAGAGGTTTTTACATGAGCAGTTCTTC,CANLLAVKRFLHEQFF
TRBJ1-5,NA,TRBV6-5,NA,TGTGCCAGCAGGCGTGTCAGCAATCAGCCCCAGCATTTT,CASRRVSNQPQHF
TRBJ1-5,TRBD1,TRBV6-5,NA,TGTGCCAGCAGTTTGGGACAGGGATGGTGGCAGCCCCAGCATTTT,CASSLGQGWWQPQHF
TRBJ1-3,NA,TRBV18,NA,TGTGCCAGCTCACCACCGACGGGATACTCTGGAAACACCATATATTTT,CASSPPTGYSGNTIYF
TRBJ2-7,TRBD1,TRBV7-8,NA,TGTGCCAGCAGCTCATGGGACAGGAGAGCCTACGAGCAGTACTTC,CASSSWDRRAYEQYF
TRBJ2-4,NA,TRBV5-6,few,TGTGCCAGCAGCTTGGCCTCGCGGCAAGCCAAAAACATTCAGTACTTC,CASSLASRQAKNIQYF
TRBJ2-2,NA,TRBV2,NA,TGTGCCAGCGGGTCAGGGTGGGACACCGGGGAGCTGTTTTTT,CASGSGWDTGELFF